These 15 T cell receptor beta chains share one sample of origin, sequenced in a study of CD8 T cells in Susac syndrome. The authors reverse transcribed roughly 0.5 to 1 ug RNA with random hexamers. TCRdb fed the immunoSEQ multiplex PCR reads into MiXCR, producing one record per CDR3 protein. The repertoire holds under 200,000 distinct CDR3 sequences, with 94% as singletons. The sequencing input was CD4+ T cells from PBMCs. Every receptor here comes from a human donor with Susac syndrome.

The J gene is TRBJ1-4, the V gene TRBV28; D might be TRBD1 (6 bases). Between the trimmed V and J ends, which lost 6 bases and 5 bases, there was a span of 16 bases. There are 15 residues in the CDR3. Germline V gene lookup returns CDR1 MDHEN and CDR2 SYDVKM. CDR3 sequence reads: CASSLGGTVNEKLFF. The CDR3, as DNA: TGTGCCAGCAGCCTAGGGGGGACGGTCAATGAAAAACTGTTTTTT.

The rearrangement links TRBV20-1 to TRBJ2-5; a possible D gene is TRBD1 (5 bases). Germline CDR1 DFQATT, CDR2 SNEGSKA (reference sequence). The CDR3 has 14 amino acids. V lost 0 bases to trimming and J lost 4 bases, with 12 bases between them. The CDR3 loop is CSARDPRVGETQYF. CDR3 nucleotides: TGCAGTGCTAGAGATCCCAGGGTCGGAGAGACCCAGTACTTC.

V is TRBV20-1 and J is TRBJ2-2, with 8 bases aligning to TRBD1. The CDR3 spans 15 residues. CDR1 is DFQATT and CDR2 is SNEGSKA in the germline V gene (reference sequence). V shed 6 bases and J 4 bases; nucleotides not matched to a gene: 10. The CDR3 DNA follows: TGCAGTGCGGGGCGGCGGACAGGGATCACCGGGGAGCTGTTTTTT. Protein product: CSAGRRTGITGELFF.

The gene calls are TRBV11-2 and TRBJ2-1, with D unresolved. Germline V gene sequence: CDR1 SGHAT, CDR2 FQNNGV. CDR3 length equals 12 residues. V was shortened by 2 bases and J by 6 bases, with 5 bases between the two germline ends. The chain's CDR3 is CASSLWFNEQFF. The CDR3 DNA is TGTGCCAGCAGCTTATGGTTCAATGAGCAGTTCTTC.

The chain joins TRBV4-2 to TRBJ1-6; D remains unclear. The germline V and J ends were trimmed by 0 bases and 8 bases, with 11 bases remaining between them. Germline CDR1 and CDR2: LGHNA and YNFKEQ. The length of the CDR3 is 15 residues. CDR3 sequence reads: CASSQDGRGDSPLHF. The CDR3 DNA follows: TGTGCCAGCAGCCAAGATGGACGAGGTGATTCACCCCTCCACTTT.

The chain has TRBV7-8 and TRBJ2-1; 7 positions match TRBD2. With V trimmed by 7 bases and J by 11 bases, 14 bases remained unmatched. Germline lookup yields CDR1 SGHVS and CDR2 FQNEAQ. CDR3 size: 14 residues. The CDR3 bases are TGTGCCAGCAATGTTGAGAGCGGGGCGACCCAGCAGTTCTTC. It specifies CASNVESGATQQFF.

The J gene is TRBJ1-2, the V gene TRBV12-3 or TRBV12-4, with D maybe TRBD1 (6 bases). V was shortened by 3 bases and J by 7 bases, with 9 bases between the two germline ends. The CDR3 has 12 residues. The CDR3 loop is CASSFGGGGYTF. Written as DNA, the CDR3 is TGTGCCAGCAGTTTTGGAGGGGGTGGCTACACCTTC.

This sequence joins TRBV2 and TRBJ1-4; TRBD1 might be the D (5 bases). The germline CDR1 and CDR2 sequences are SNHLY and FYNNEI. The CDR3 is 14 residues long. Between the trimmed V and J ends, which lost 6 bases and 4 bases, there was a span of 12 bases. As DNA, the CDR3 is TGTGCCAGCAGCCCAGGGATTGTTAATGAAAAACTGTTTTTT. It encodes CASSPGIVNEKLFF. Looking up the rest from reference TRBV2 and TRBJ1-4 gives the full variable domain: EPEVTQTPSHQVTQMGQEVILRCVPISNHLYFYWYRQILGQKVEFLVSFYNNEISEKSEIFDDQFSVERPDGSNFTLKIRSTKLEDSAMYFCASSPGIVNEKLFFGSGTQLSVL.

The genes are TRBV15 and TRBJ2-3; D ambiguous. CDR1 is LNHNV, CDR2 YYDKDF, per germline (reference sequence). CDR3 length: 14 residues. Between the trimmed V and J ends, which lost 5 bases and 0 bases, there was a span of 9 bases. The CDR3 sequence: CATSGTYSTDTQYF. Written as DNA, the CDR3 is TGTGCCACCAGCGGAACTTATAGCACAGATACGCAGTATTTT.

The CDR3 DNA follows: TGTGCCAGCTCACCAATTTTAACCAGGGACGGCGAGCAGTACTTC. The encoded protein is CASSPILTRDGEQYF. The chain combines TRBV18 with TRBJ2-7, with D perhaps assigned TRBD1 or TRBD2 (5 bases each). V was trimmed by 2 bases and J by 6 bases, leaving 17 bases between them. The CDR3 covers 15 residues. The germline V gene encodes CDR1 KGHSH and CDR2 LQKENI.

The rearrangement links TRBV2 to TRBJ1-6; 8 bases are shared with TRBD1. The V gene's germline CDR1 is SNHLY and CDR2 FYNNEI. The CDR3 spans 13 residues. V lost 6 bases to trimming and J lost 11 bases; unmatched junction nucleotides: 6. This CDR3 is CASRTGEGAPLHF. The CDR3 DNA follows: TGTGCCAGCAGGACAGGGGAAGGTGCACCCCTCCACTTT.

The V and J genes are TRBV19 and TRBJ2-1, with 8 bases fitting TRBD2. Germline V lookup: CDR1 LNHDA, CDR2 SQIVND (reference sequence). The trim removed 2 bases at V and 6 bases at J, leaving 6 bases unmatched. The CDR3 totals 15 residues. CDR3 protein: CASSIRGGFSNEQFF. CDR3 nucleotides: TGTGCCAGTAGTATACGGGGGGGATTTAGCAATGAGCAGTTCTTC.

The rearrangement links TRBV6-2 or TRBV6-3 to TRBJ1-5; 9 positions agree with TRBD1. In germline, CDR1 is MNHEY, CDR2 SVGEGT. Losses at the gene ends were 6 bases for V and 2 bases for J; bases not matched to a gene: 8. This CDR3 has 16 amino acids. CDR3 loop: CASRPWTGAGNQPQHF. DNA for the CDR3: TGTGCCAGCAGACCCTGGACAGGGGCGGGCAATCAGCCCCAGCATTTT.

The chain is built from TRBV27 and TRBJ1-5; D is unresolved. V shed 7 bases and J shed 5 bases, with 18 bases lying between them. The CDR3 length is 15 residues. Per germline, CDR1 MNHEY and CDR2 SMNVEV (reference sequence). CDR3 sequence reads: CASTTVMAQDQPQHF. Written as DNA, the CDR3 is TGTGCCAGCACCACCGTCATGGCCCAGGATCAGCCCCAGCATTTT.

V usage is TRBV6-6 and J usage is TRBJ1-2, with D unclear. There are 12 residues in the CDR3. Between the trimmed V and J ends, which lost 7 bases and 4 bases, there was a span of 10 bases. The germline V gene encodes CDR1 MNHNY and CDR2 SVGAGI (reference sequence). The CDR3 DNA follows: TGTGCCAGCACTGAGGGAGCCTATGGCTACACCTTC. Residues: CASTEGAYGYTF.